This is a list of T cell receptor beta chains from one sample in a study of T cell responses to AZD1222 COVID-19 vaccine. Using immunoSEQ multiplex PCR, the repertoire was profiled, and TCRdb retains in-frame clones only, with some absent. The repertoire consists of more than 150,000 clones, with 94% occurring once and the leading ten covering under 2%. This specimen was peripheral blood, taken 28 days after the second AZD1222 dose. The receptor set was obtained from an adult who received the AZD1222 COVID-19 vaccine. The CDR3 runs from the conserved cysteine through the conserved F or W. A D gene is named only where the DNA matches it firmly. The size of a clone is reported for some rows only, either as once, few or many, or as a class for expanded clones.

-,TRBV19,15,TRBJ1-5,-,CASSRGPYSNQPQHF,TGTGCCAGTAGTCGGGGTCCGTATAGCAATCAGCCCCAGCATTTT
-,TRBV6-2/TRBV6-3,16,TRBJ2-3,-,CASSYPPGGGTDTQYF,TGTGCCAGCAGTTACCCGCCCGGCGGGGGCACAGATACGCAGTATTTT
-,TRBV4-1,15,TRBJ2-5,TRBD1,CASSQGDRPQETQYF,TGCGCCAGCAGCCAAGGGGACAGGCCTCAAGAGACCCAGTACTTC
-,TRBV5-1,15,TRBJ2-2,-,CASSLGGGNTGELFF,TGCGCCAGCAGCTTGGGGGGCGGAAATACCGGGGAGCTGTTTTTT
-,TRBV19,12,TRBJ1-1,TRBD1,CASQTGSTEAFF,TGTGCCAGCCAGACAGGGTCAACTGAAGCTTTCTTT
-,TRBV30,12,TRBJ2-5,-,CAWSPSKAAQYF,TGTGCCTGGAGCCCGTCTAAGGCGGCCCAGTACTTC
-,TRBV12-3/TRBV12-4,13,TRBJ2-3,-,CASTTLGPDTQYF,TGTGCCAGCACCACCCTCGGGCCAGATACGCAGTATTTT
-,TRBV5-1,14,TRBJ2-7,-,CASSGGVRSYEQYF,TGCGCCAGCAGCGGTGGGGTCCGATCCTACGAGCAGTACTTC
-,TRBV7-6,14,TRBJ2-7,TRBD1,CASSPGQGQYEQYF,TGTGCCAGCAGCCCGGGACAGGGGCAATACGAGCAGTACTTC
-,TRBV6-5,13,TRBJ2-1,TRBD1,CASRGTVYNEQFF,TGTGCCAGCAGGGGGACAGTGTACAATGAGCAGTTCTTC
-,TRBV4-3,14,TRBJ1-1,-,CASSQMIGNTEAFF,TGCGCCAGCAGCCAAATGATAGGGAACACTGAAGCTTTCTTT
-,TRBV3-1/TRBV3-2,14,TRBJ1-1,TRBD1,CASSVGTGYTEAFF,TGTGCCAGCAGCGTCGGGACAGGGTATACTGAAGCTTTCTTT
-,TRBV6-5,14,TRBJ1-5,-,CASKPDYSNQPQHF,TGTGCCAGCAAACCAGACTATAGCAATCAGCCCCAGCATTTT
-,TRBV5-1,16,TRBJ1-1,TRBD1,CASSSGDSKPNTEAFF,TGCGCCAGCAGCTCGGGGGACAGCAAGCCAAACACTGAAGCTTTCTTT
-,TRBV6-5,12,TRBJ1-1,-,CASKAGETEAFF,TGTGCCAGCAAAGCAGGGGAAACTGAAGCTTTCTTT
once,TRBV10-3,13,TRBJ2-7,-,CAISGQGGGEQYF,TGTGCCATCAGTGGACAGGGAGGGGGTGAGCAGTACTTC
-,TRBV18,13,TRBJ2-5,-,CASSPPIQETQYF,TGTGCCAGCTCACCACCCATCCAAGAGACCCAGTACTTC
-,TRBV9,15,TRBJ1-3,-,CASSAPALSGNTIYF,TGTGCCAGCAGCGCCCCCGCACTCTCTGGAAACACCATATATTTT
-,TRBV11-2,13,TRBJ2-5,-,CASSPGAAETQYF,TGTGCCAGCAGCCCGGGGGCAGCAGAGACCCAGTACTTC
-,TRBV6-5,14,TRBJ1-1,-,CASSYVGGRTEAFF,TGTGCCAGCAGTTACGTCGGGGGACGCACTGAAGCTTTCTTT
-,TRBV5-4,16,TRBJ1-1,-,CASSLEPGRRNTEAFF,TGTGCCAGCAGCTTGGAACCGGGGCGTCGGAACACTGAAGCTTTCTTT
-,TRBV4-1,17,TRBJ2-5,-,CASSQGYKGEARETQYF,TGCGCCAGCAGCCAAGGTTATAAGGGGGAGGCGAGAGAGACCCAGTACTTC